The 28 T cell receptor beta chains below come from one sample, sequenced in a study of Graves' ophthalmopathy and Graves' hyperthyroidism. RNA transcripts provided the template for amplifying TCR beta CDR3 regions. The workflow started with a first-round RT-PCR run with HTBI primers and then moved on to a second-round multiplex PCR. TCRdb independently ran MiXCR on the multiplex PCR reads; one entry per CDR3 protein. The sample holds about 660,000 distinct CDR3 sequences, roughly two fifths seen once. The source material was peripheral blood. The receptor source for this set is an adult man with Graves' ophthalmopathy.

This clonotype was seen a few times. This chain connects TRBV2 to TRBJ2-2; D perhaps matches TRBD2 (7 bases). The CDR3 sequence is 16 residues long. V was pared by 2 bases and J by 0 bases, with 10 bases between. Germline CDR1 is SNHLY and CDR2 is FYNNEI. DNA of the CDR3: TGTGCCAGCAGTGAACCGGGGGGCGCGAACACCGGGGAGCTGTTTTTT. This sequence encodes CASSEPGGANTGELFF.

This clonotype has a handful of counts. This sequence joins TRBV30 and TRBJ1-2, with D unresolved. The CDR3 covers 11 residues. V lost 1 base to trimming and J lost 7 bases, with 7 bases between them. CDR1 is GTSNPN, CDR2 SVGIG, per germline (reference sequence). CDR3 sequence (DNA): TGTGCCTGGAGTGGCCTGGGTGGCTACACCTTC. Translated: CAWSGLGGYTF.

The V gene is TRBV10-3, the J gene TRBJ1-1; D not certain. Trimming stripped 10 bases from V and 0 bases from J, with 9 bases between. The germline V gene encodes CDR1 ENHRY and CDR2 SYGVKD. The CDR3 contains 12 residues. The CDR3 DNA is TGTGCCAAACCCTGGATGAACACTGAAGCTTTCTTT. Protein sequence: CAKPWMNTEAFF.

Comments on this clonotype: One end of the junction fails to match germline, which may point to a read error. The chain carries TRBV7-2 and TRBJ2-7, with 10 bases fitting TRBD2. The CDR3 loop spans 12 amino acids. CDR1 and CDR2 from the germline V gene are SGHTA and FQGNSA. CDR3 DNA: TGTGCCAGCAGTTTAGGGCTAGCGGGAGCGTACTTC. Translating gives CASSLGLAGAYF. Based on the CDR3 plus reference TRBV7-2 and TRBJ2-7, the full variable domain is GAGVSQSPSNKVTEKGKDVELRCDPISGHTALYWYRQSLGQGLEFLIYFQGNSAPDKSGLPSDRFSAERTGGSVSTLTIQRTQQEDSAVYLCASSLGLAGAYFGPGTRLTVT.

The J gene is TRBJ1-1, the V gene TRBV20-1; D gene ambiguous. The V end lost 1 base, the J end lost 0 bases, and 9 bases lay between the germline ends. Per germline, CDR1 DFQATT and CDR2 SNEGSKA (reference sequence). The CDR3 has 14 amino acids. The CDR3 here is CSARVGVVNTEAFF. The CDR3 bases are TGCAGTGCTAGAGTCGGGGTAGTGAACACTGAAGCTTTCTTT.

The J gene is TRBJ1-2, the V gene TRBV20-1; 9 bases match TRBD1. V lost 6 bases, J lost 7 bases, and 12 bases stayed unmatched. The CDR3 loop spans 14 amino acids. Per the germline V gene, CDR1 is DFQATT and CDR2 is SNEGSKA (reference sequence). The chain's CDR3 is CSASSVQGALGYTF. The CDR3 region has the DNA TGCAGTGCCAGCAGCGTACAGGGGGCCCTTGGCTACACCTTC.

In its sample, this clonotype was seen a few times. The chain is built from TRBV29-1 and TRBJ2-7; 10 nucleotides line up with TRBD1. This CDR3 spans 14 amino acids. Germline CDR1 and CDR2: SQVTM and ANQGSEA. V lost 6 bases to trimming and J lost 0 bases; unmatched junction nucleotides: 5. The CDR3 coding sequence is TGCAGCGTGGGGGGGACAGGGGTCTCCTACGAGCAGTACTTC. Its translation is CSVGGTGVSYEQYF.

This clonotype has a count of ten or more. The V gene is TRBV15, the J gene TRBJ1-4, with D unclear. The CDR3 is made up of 16 amino acids. V lost 0 bases to trimming and J lost 3 bases, with 11 bases between them. Germline loops: CDR1 LNHNV, CDR2 YYDKDF (reference sequence). CDR3 region: CATSRDHGRANEKLFF. The CDR3 DNA follows: TGTGCCACCAGCAGAGATCACGGAAGGGCTAATGAAAAACTGTTTTTT.

The chain is built from TRBV12-3 or TRBV12-4 and TRBJ2-7, with D perhaps matching TRBD1 (6 bases). V lost 4 bases and J 3 bases, leaving 16 bases between the germline ends. The CDR3 consists of 15 residues. The CDR3 sequence: CASSYSQGHGYEQYF. The CDR3 bases are TGTGCCAGCAGTTACAGCCAGGGGCACGGCTACGAGCAGTACTTC.

About this clonotype itself: A much larger clone lies one base from this, so it may be a read error. The V gene is TRBV2, the J gene TRBJ2-5; TRBD1 might be the D (6 bases). Per the germline V gene, CDR1 is SNHLY and CDR2 is FYNNEI. V was cut by 8 bases and J by 5 bases, with 24 bases left in between. This CDR3 is 16 amino acids long. The CDR3 nucleotides are TGTGCCAGCCAAGGTACTAGGGACATTATGCGGGAGACCCAGTACTTC. Protein: CASQGTRDIMRETQYF. The full variable domain, in which reference TRBV2 and TRBJ2-5 provide the parts outside the CDR3, is EPEVTQTPSHQVTQMGQEVILRCVPISNHLYFYWYRQILGQKVEFLVSFYNNEISEKSEIFDDQFSVERPDGSNFTLKIRSTKLEDSAMYFCASQGTRDIMRETQYFGPGTRLLVL.

This clonotype was observed a handful of times. J is TRBJ2-2 and V is TRBV19, with 14 bases fitting TRBD2. This CDR3 contains 18 residues. In germline, CDR1 is LNHDA, CDR2 SQIVND (reference sequence). Unmatched junction bases numbered 12, after V lost 6 bases and J lost 6 bases. Here the CDR3 DNA reads TGTGCCAGTAGCAAAGGGACTAGCGGGGGCTCGAGGGCCGGGGAGCTGTTTTTT. It yields the protein CASSKGTSGGSRAGELFF.

This CDR3 is CASRLLDRPYGYTF. CDR3 DNA: TGCGCCAGCAGGCTTTTGGACAGACCCTATGGCTACACCTTC. The chain uses TRBV10-1 and TRBJ1-2, with D possibly being TRBD1 (6 bases). This CDR3 is built from 14 residues. V lost 6 bases and J lost 4, with 15 bases in between. Germline V gene sequence: CDR1 WNHNN, CDR2 SYGVQD (reference sequence).

This clonotype has a single count. V is TRBV7-8 and J is TRBJ1-5, with TRBD1 matching 8 bases. This CDR3 has 12 residues. Germline trimming cut 4 bases from V and 12 bases from J; bases unmatched to any gene: 5. Germline CDR1 is SGHVS and CDR2 is FQNEAQ. CDR3 bases: TGTGCCAGCAGCTCGAGCACAGGGGGCCAGCATTTT. Translated: CASSSSTGGQHF.

Ten or more counts support this clonotype. The chain is built from TRBV7-9 and TRBJ2-7; the match to TRBD1 covers 9 bases. Per the germline V gene, CDR1 is SEHNR and CDR2 is FQNEAQ (reference sequence). After removal of 10 bases from V and 3 bases from J, the junction contained 4 bases not matched to a gene. The CDR3 is 12 amino acids. This CDR3 reads CATVDRGYEQYF. The CDR3 DNA reads as TGTGCCACCGTGGACAGGGGCTACGAGCAGTACTTC.

This clonotype was seen a few times. The J gene is TRBJ2-7, the V gene TRBV3-1; tentatively, D is TRBD2 (5 bases). The CDR3 sequence is 14 residues long. Between the trimmed V and J ends, which lost 3 bases and 7 bases, there was a span of 16 bases. Germline loops: CDR1 LGHDT, CDR2 YNNKEL (reference sequence). CDR3 sequence: CASSQISVRGEQYF. As DNA, the CDR3 is TGTGCCAGCAGCCAGATATCCGTGCGAGGGGAGCAGTACTTC.

This clonotype was seen more than once but under ten times. The chain uses TRBV6-4 and TRBJ1-1; 8 bases align to TRBD1. This CDR3 spans 17 amino acids. Germline CDR1 MRHNA, CDR2 SNTAGT. V lost 1 base, J lost 4 bases, and 11 bases stayed unmatched. The DNA for the CDR3 is TGTGCCAGCAGTGACTTGAGACAGGGGCCATGGGGCACTGAAGCTTTCTTT. This sequence encodes CASSDLRQGPWGTEAFF.

About this clonotype: A much larger clone is a single base away; this may be a read error. The rearrangement joins TRBV4-2 to TRBJ1-4, with D possibly TRBD1 on 6 matching bases. CDR3 length: 16 amino acids. Germline V CDR1 and CDR2: LGHNA, YNFKEQ. The CDR3 region is CGSSQAGGQNNEKLFF. CDR3 bases: TGTGGCAGCAGCCAAGCGGGAGGACAGAATAATGAAAAACTGTTTTTT.

Remarks on this clonotype: With a much larger clone just one base away, this may be a read error. The rearrangement joins TRBV6-2 or TRBV6-3 to TRBJ1-2; D is undetermined. The CDR3 sequence is 12 residues long. Germline CDR1 and CDR2: MNHEY and SVGEGT. For the CDR3, the DNA is TGTGCCAGTACGACGGGCAACTATGGCTACGCCTTC. This encodes CASTTGNYGYAF.

Concerning this clonotype: At one of its ends the junction is not consistent with the germline gene, which may arise from a read error. This chain links TRBV9 with TRBJ1-4, with a weak D call TRBD1 (6 bases). CDR3 length: 15 amino acids. The V gene's germline CDR1 is SGDLS and CDR2 YYNGEE. CDR3 region: CASSPGGTSNEKLFF. The CDR3 nucleotides are TGTGCCAGCAGCCCGGGGGGGACATCTAATGAGAAACTGTTTTTT.

This chain connects TRBV7-2 to TRBJ2-2; 11 bases agree with TRBD2. Germline CDR1 SGHTA, CDR2 FQGNSA. The CDR3 is made up of 15 amino acids. V was pared by 4 bases and J by 8 bases, with 6 bases of the junction left unmatched. The CDR3 DNA is TGTGCCAGCAGCTACGGACTAGCGGGCGTAGGGGAGCTGTTTTTT. Translation gives CASSYGLAGVGELFF.

A few counts support this clonotype. Germline and junction disagree at one end, which may indicate a read error. The chain's CDR3 is CASSSRTALSYGQYF. The CDR3 nucleotides are TGCGCCAGCAGCTCGCGGACAGCCCTCTCCTACGGGCAGTACTTC. The chain recombines TRBV5-1 with TRBJ2-7; TRBD1 might be the D (6 bases). Germline lookup yields CDR1 SGHRS and CDR2 YFSETQ. CDR3 length equals 15 residues.

This clonotype was seen many times. The rearrangement links TRBV10-3 to TRBJ2-6; possibly TRBD1 for D (6 bases). The V gene lost 8 bases and the J gene lost 0 bases, with 14 bases spanning the gap. Germline-derived CDR1 and CDR2 are ENHRY and SYGVKD. The CDR3 runs to 16 residues. The CDR3: CAIPDRPYSGANVLTF. As DNA, the CDR3 is TGTGCCATCCCAGACAGGCCGTACTCTGGGGCCAACGTCCTGACTTTC.

J is TRBJ2-7 and V is TRBV2, with 7 bases identical to TRBD1. V shed 3 bases and J 5 bases; nucleotides not matched to a gene: 4. The CDR3 is 13 residues long. Germline-derived CDR1 and CDR2 are SNHLY and FYNNEI. CDR3 in amino acids: CASSDRGTNEQYF. In nucleotides, the CDR3 is TGTGCCAGCAGTGACAGGGGGACAAACGAGCAGTACTTC.

At least ten counts were recorded for this clonotype. V gene TRBV4-3 combines with J gene TRBJ1-3; 7 bases match TRBD1. CDR3 length: 15 amino acids. Germline V gene data show CDR1 as LGHNA and CDR2 as YSLEER. J was trimmed by 1 base and V by 1 base; bases with no gene match: 1. The DNA for the CDR3 is TGCGCCAGCAGCCAAGTGGGACAGTCTGGAAACACCATATATTTT. This codes for CASSQVGQSGNTIYF.

This clonotype was recorded a few times. CDR3 residues: CASRSSAGGGELFF. CDR3 DNA sequence: TGTGCCAGCAGAAGTAGCGCCGGGGGCGGGGAGCTGTTTTTT. The V call is TRBV12-3 or TRBV12-4, the J call TRBJ2-2, with D possibly TRBD2 on 6 matching bases. This CDR3 is 14 amino acids long. The germline V and J ends were trimmed by 6 bases and 7 bases, with 15 bases remaining between them.

This clonotype was seen repeatedly, ten times or more. The chain combines TRBV2 with TRBJ1-1; D not resolved. CDR1 and CDR2 from the germline V gene are SNHLY and FYNNEI. The length of the CDR3 is 12 residues. V was cut by 9 bases and J by 2 bases, with 10 bases left in between. The CDR3 bases are TGTGCCAGAACTCGGGAAAACACTGAAGCTTTCTTT. Encoded protein: CARTRENTEAFF.

There are a few counts of this clonotype. V and J are TRBV11-3 and TRBJ2-7; a possible D gene is TRBD2 (6 bases). V lost 4 bases, J lost 4 bases, and 17 bases lay in between. Germline assignment: CDR1 SGHNT and CDR2 YENEEA. The CDR3 length is 15 residues. CDR3 in amino acids: CASSSGLSSSYEQYF. Written as DNA, the CDR3 is TGTGCCAGCAGCTCCGGACTATCGAGCTCATACGAGCAGTACTTC.

This clonotype was counted only a few times. The rearrangement joins TRBV11-2 to TRBJ1-1; perhaps TRBD1 as D (5 bases). The CDR3 is made up of 14 amino acids. Germline CDR1 and CDR2: SGHAT and FQNNGV. The germline V and J ends were trimmed by 5 bases and 0 bases, with 10 bases remaining between them. CDR3 in DNA: TGTGCCAGCAGCAAGGCGGGGGTGAACACTGAAGCTTTCTTT. Protein: CASSKAGVNTEAFF.